The 8 T cell receptor beta chains reported below all come from one sample, sequenced in a study of metastatic and nonmetastatic thyroid tumors. TCRdb recomputed clones from the PCR reads via MiXCR. The sample gives roughly 38,000 clones, 19% of which show up once; about 17% is in the top ten. Until they underwent thyroid surgery, no patient had received any treatment. Sequenced material: blood. The source of these receptors is a female donor with papillary thyroid cancer or a benign thyroid nodule (not recorded which). Some clones in this sample may be carry-over from other donors' samples.

This clone showed up many times. A much larger clone differs by one base, so this may be a read error. The V and J genes are TRBV20-1 and TRBJ2-7; TRBD1 matches 8 bases. Germline-derived CDR1 and CDR2 are DFQATT and SNEGSKA (reference sequence). CDR3 size: 13 residues. The CDR3 DNA is TGCATCCCAGGACAGGGTGGCTCCTACGAGCAGTACTTC. This gives the protein CIPGQGGSYEQYF.

This chain connects TRBV9 to TRBJ2-3; 8 bases match TRBD2. The CDR3 runs to 15 residues. Germline CDR1 is SGDLS and CDR2 is YYNGEE. V lost 4 bases and J lost 4; bases outside the gene matches: 8. CDR3 DNA: TGTGCCAGCAGCATCGGACTAGCTCGAGCAGATACGCAGTATTTT. Amino acid sequence: CASSIGLARADTQYF.

By share of the sample, this clone is medium-sized. This chain uses TRBV6-2 or TRBV6-3 with TRBJ2-3; D is unclear. Trimming removed 5 bases at V and 6 bases at J, with 12 bases between. Per germline, CDR1 MNHEY and CDR2 SVGEGT. This CDR3 has 13 residues. DNA of the CDR3: TGTGCCAGCAGTACGGCTATCGAGGATACGCAGTATTTT. Its protein product is CASSTAIEDTQYF.

This clone has a count of ten or more. This chain uses TRBV6-1 with TRBJ1-4; no clear D. CDR3 length equals 13 residues. V was cut by 11 bases and J by 0 bases, with 10 bases left in between. Germline assignment: CDR1 MNHNS and CDR2 SASEGT. CDR3 amino acids: CARQSATNEKLFF. CDR3 DNA sequence: TGTGCCCGCCAATCCGCAACTAATGAAAAACTGTTTTTT.

This clone was found a few times. This chain joins TRBV5-4 and TRBJ2-3; D is possibly TRBD2 (5 bases). Trimming took 3 bases from V and 0 from J, leaving 14 bases between them. The CDR3 has 16 amino acids. Germline V gives CDR1 SGHNT, CDR2 YYREEE (reference sequence). The DNA for the CDR3 is TGTGCCAGCAGCTACGGACTTCCTCTCAGCACAGATACGCAGTATTTT. As protein: CASSYGLPLSTDTQYF.

This clone was seen ten or more times. Other DNA sequences in this specimen translate into the identical CDR3. V usage is TRBV11-2 and J usage is TRBJ2-3; TRBD2 matches at 8 bases. The CDR3 totals 14 residues. From germline, CDR1 is SGHAT and CDR2 FQNNGV. J lost 4 bases, V lost 6 bases, and 6 bases had no gene match. The CDR3, as DNA: TGTGCCAGCAGATCTCAGCGGGGGTCAGATACGCAGTATTTT. Protein sequence: CASRSQRGSDTQYF.

This clone has a handful of counts. The rearrangement links TRBV2 to TRBJ2-7, with 8 bases identical to TRBD1. The CDR3 spans 14 residues. The germline CDR1 and CDR2 sequences are SNHLY and FYNNEI. Trimming took 4 bases from V and 6 from J; bases not matched to a gene: 8. CDR3: CASSARTGMGEQYF. CDR3 sequence (DNA): TGTGCCAGCAGTGCTAGGACAGGGATGGGCGAGCAGTACTTC.

J is TRBJ2-5 and V is TRBV2; D remains unclear. Looked up from germline, CDR1 is SNHLY and CDR2 is FYNNEI. The V end lost 6 bases, the J end lost 1 base, and 12 bases lay between the germline ends. CDR3 length: 14 amino acids. CDR3 sequence reads: CASRRGLSQETQYF. The CDR3 DNA sequence: TGTGCCAGCAGGCGTGGGCTCAGCCAAGAGACCCAGTACTTC.